These T cell receptor beta chains were read from a single sample in a study of T cells in Graves' hyperthyroidism and ophthalmopathy. TCRdb re-derived calls from the multiplex PCR reads in MiXCR, one entry per CDR3 protein. Among around 520,000 distinct CDR3 sequences listed, around 14% were seen once. Sequencing was performed on blood. The receptor set was obtained from a young woman with Graves' hyperthyroidism. The CDR3 runs from the conserved cysteine through the conserved F or W. Fields, in order: V gene, CDR3 length, clone size, D gene, J gene, CDR3 DNA, CDR3 protein. D genes are given only for firm matches. Not every row has a clone size; where given, it reads once, few, many or a size class.

TRBV20-1	16	many	NA	TRBJ2-5	TGCAGTGCTAGAAAAGGCGACTTCGCGGGGGCAGAGACCCAGTACTTC	CSARKGDFAGAETQYF
TRBV10-3	16	few	NA	TRBJ2-3	TGTGCCATCAGTGAGTTATTGGGAGCCGGCACAGATACGCAGTATTTT	CAISELLGAGTDTQYF
TRBV20-1	15	few	TRBD1	TRBJ2-3	TGCAGTGCTAGAGTTTGGCAGGGGGCGCGTGATACGCAGTATTTT	CSARVWQGARDTQYF
TRBV20-1	14	many	NA	TRBJ2-1	TGCAGTGCTCTCAATCCGACGGGGACCAATGAGCAGTTCTTC	CSALNPTGTNEQFF
TRBV12-3/TRBV12-4	14	many	TRBD1	TRBJ2-7	TGTGCCAGCAGTTACGGACAGGGAGTCTACGAGCAGTACTTC	CASSYGQGVYEQYF
TRBV7-9	16	few	TRBD2	TRBJ2-5	TGTGCCAGCAGCTTAGCGGTAGCGGGAGCCCAAGAGACCCAGTACTTC	CASSLAVAGAQETQYF
TRBV18	18	NA	TRBD2	TRBJ2-3	TGTGCCAGCTCACCACTCCCGCCCGCTAGCGGGATATGGCATACGCAGTATTTT	CASSPLPPASGIWHTQYF
TRBV2	13	many	NA	TRBJ1-3	TGTGCCAGCAGTGAAGCGCTCCTCAGCACCATATATTTT	CASSEALLSTIYF
TRBV2	14	many	NA	TRBJ1-3	TGTGCCAGCAGTCTCCAGGGTGATGGAAACACCATATATTTT	CASSLQGDGNTIYF
TRBV13	18	many	TRBD1	TRBJ1-1	TGTGCCAGCAGCTCGTCCATGGGGACAGGGGGGATGAACACTGAAGCTTTCTTT	CASSSSMGTGGMNTEAFF
TRBV3-1	19	many	NA	TRBJ1-2	TGTGCCAGCAGCCAATTACTAAGCTCCGTGGCAGGCGCCTTTGGTGGCTACACCTTC	CASSQLLSSVAGAFGGYTF
TRBV10-1	13	NA	NA	TRBJ2-3	TGCGCCAGCAGTGAAAAGGGAACAGATACGCAGTATTTT	CASSEKGTDTQYF
TRBV2	15	many	NA	TRBJ1-1	TGTGCCAGCAGTGAATCTCCAGGCATGAACACTGAAGCTTTCTTT	CASSESPGMNTEAFF
TRBV14	11	few	NA	TRBJ2-2	TGTGCCACGGGGCGGCCCGGGGAGCTGTTTTTT	CATGRPGELFF
TRBV19	11	few	NA	TRBJ2-5	TGTGCCAGTAGTACCGGATTAGCCCAGTACTTC	CASSTGLAQYF
TRBV9	15	few	NA	TRBJ2-3	TGTGCCAGCAGCGGATCCCCCCCGGCCACAGATACGCAGTATTTT	CASSGSPPATDTQYF
TRBV2	13	many	NA	TRBJ2-3	TGTGCCAGCAGTGAATTAAGAACAGATACGCAGTATTTT	CASSELRTDTQYF
TRBV11-1	15	many	NA	TRBJ1-1	TGTGCCAGCAGCTTAGCGCTCACTGGGGGCACTGAAGCTTTCTTT	CASSLALTGGTEAFF
TRBV19	17	few	TRBD1	TRBJ2-1	TGTGCCAGTAGTACCCCCGGACAGGGTAAGTCCTACAATGAGCAGTTCTTC	CASSTPGQGKSYNEQFF
TRBV12-3/TRBV12-4	14	many	NA	TRBJ2-3	TGTGCCAGCGCTCCGGGACTTAGCACAGATACGCAGTATTTT	CASAPGLSTDTQYF
TRBV12-3/TRBV12-4	13	many	NA	TRBJ1-1	TGTGCCAGCAGTTCGACAGCCAACACTGAAGCTTTCTTT	CASSSTANTEAFF
TRBV7-6	15	few	NA	TRBJ2-3	TGTGCCAGCAGCATAGGGGGGATCGGCACAGATACGCAGTATTTT	CASSIGGIGTDTQYF
TRBV19	15	NA	TRBD1	TRBJ2-7	TGTGCCAGTAGTACGAGACAGGGACCAGGGTACGAGCAGTACTTC	CASSTRQGPGYEQYF
TRBV15	15	many	TRBD2	TRBJ2-3	TGTGCCACCAGCAGAGATGAGGGAGGGGCAGATACGCAGTATTTT	CATSRDEGGADTQYF
TRBV6-2/TRBV6-3	16	many	TRBD1	TRBJ1-3	TGTGCCAGCAGGACGACAGGGGGCTATCTTGGAAACACCATATATTTT	CASRTTGGYLGNTIYF
TRBV28	16	many	TRBD1	TRBJ1-1	TGTGCCAGCAGGAATGTGGCAGGGGGGATGAACACTGAAGCTTTCTTT	CASRNVAGGMNTEAFF
TRBV27	14	few	TRBD1	TRBJ2-7	TGTGCCAGCAGTTTGCGGACAGGGGTTTACGAGCAGTACTTC	CASSLRTGVYEQYF
TRBV29-1	15	many	NA	TRBJ2-3	TGCAGCGTTGAACTTCTAGCACCCTTCACAGATACGCAGTATTTT	CSVELLAPFTDTQYF